The sequence of this T cell receptor (beta chain) was determined in a study of tumor-infiltrating lymphocytes in primary liver carcinoma. Remarks on this clonotype: Germline and junction disagree at one end, which may indicate a read error.

Per the germline V gene, CDR1 is SNHLY and CDR2 is FYNNEI. The CDR3 has 13 amino acids. TCR beta cDNA was reverse-transcribed from 500 ng of total RNA. The reaction used a constant-region primer and ProtoScript II reverse transcriptase. Researchers made the TCR beta libraries by running three nested multiplex PCR rounds with slightly modified ARM-PCR. In the first two PCR rounds, TRBV1-TRBV30 forward primers were paired with a C-beta reverse primer, and each round lasted nine to ten cycles. TCRdb redid the calling of the multiplex PCR reads with MiXCR, one entry per CDR3 protein. The sample gives about 330,000 distinct CDR3 sequences, approximately 64% of which show up once; 6.5% is in the top ten. Both blood RNA, taken from unsorted whole blood, and germline DNA were extracted.

This TCR came from a man between 40 and 49 years old with primary liver carcinoma and hepatitis B virus infection. What was sequenced was peripheral blood. The chain employs TRBV2 and TRBJ2-1; D perhaps matches TRBD2 (6 bases). The CDR3 here is CASNEDLANEQFF. The DNA for the CDR3 is TGTGCCAGCAATGAAGATCTAGCGAATGAGCAGTTCTTC.